These 18 T cell receptor beta chains share one sample of origin, sequenced in a study of blood T cell repertoires in COVID-19. TCRdb's table, derived via immunoSEQ multiplex PCR, lists solely in-frame clones and lacks some. This table holds 45,000 to 55,000 clones, around 83% found once. The sample taken for sequencing was peripheral blood. These receptors all come from a man aged 50 or older with acute or convalescent COVID-19.

This rearrangement joins TRBV14 to TRBJ1-5; 8 positions match TRBD1. The junction had 3 bases not matched to a gene; V was cut back by 2 bases and J by 3 bases. The CDR3 covers 15 residues. Per the germline V gene, CDR1 is SGHDN and CDR2 is FVKESK. The CDR3 sequence: CASSQSGGFNQPQHF. The CDR3 DNA reads TGTGCCAGCAGCCAATCAGGGGGCTTCAATCAGCCCCAGCATTTT.

This chain uses TRBV3-1 (or the pseudogene TRBV3-2) with TRBJ2-5; 9 bases map to TRBD2. Germline CDR1 and CDR2: LGHDT and YNNKEL (reference sequence). This CDR3 spans 14 amino acids. The trim removed 5 bases at V and 2 bases at J, leaving 3 bases unmatched. The CDR3 loop is CASSLSGGQETQYF. The CDR3 DNA follows: TGTGCCAGCAGCTTAAGCGGGGGGCAAGAGACCCAGTACTTC.

This clone came up once. J is TRBJ2-7 and V is TRBV6-5; 7 positions agree with TRBD1. The CDR3 length is 15 residues. Unmatched junction bases numbered 6, after V lost 0 bases and J lost 4 bases. Germline V gives CDR1 MNHEY, CDR2 SVGAGI. The CDR3 spells CASSYSFGQDYEQYF. The DNA of the CDR3 is TGTGCCAGCAGTTACTCTTTTGGACAGGATTACGAGCAGTACTTC.

The chain uses TRBV6-5 and TRBJ1-4; D ambiguous. The V and J ends lost 0 bases and 8 bases respectively, with 10 bases between them. CDR3 size: 14 residues. Germline CDR1 reads MNHEY; CDR2 reads SVGAGI. The chain's CDR3 is CASSYSANGEKLFF. CDR3 DNA sequence: TGTGCCAGCAGTTACTCAGCCAACGGGGAAAAACTGTTTTTT.

J is TRBJ2-5 and V is TRBV5-1, with D hard to call. CDR1 is SGHRS and CDR2 is YFSETQ in the germline V gene. CDR3 length: 11 residues. The ends were cut back, 4 bases at V and 2 bases at J, with 3 bases in the middle. CDR3 bases: TGCGCCAGCAGCCAACAAGAGACCCAGTACTTC. It specifies CASSQQETQYF.

The J gene is TRBJ2-1, the V gene TRBV5-4; TRBD2 matches 8 bases. The germline V gene encodes CDR1 SGHNT and CDR2 YYREEE (reference sequence). The V gene end was trimmed by 1 base and the J gene end by 4 bases; junction bases not matched to a gene: 7. The CDR3 is made up of 16 amino acids. CDR3 sequence: CASSLMSGGPYNEQFF. CDR3 nucleotides: TGTGCCAGCAGCTTGATGTCGGGGGGGCCATACAATGAGCAGTTCTTC.

The genes are TRBV10-3 and TRBJ2-5; 8 nucleotides align to TRBD2. The J segment lost 5 bases and the V segment lost 4 bases, leaving 9 bases of the junction unmatched. Per germline, CDR1 ENHRY and CDR2 SYGVKD. The CDR3 contains 15 residues. The CDR3 here is CAISARGGGRETQYF. The CDR3, as DNA: TGTGCCATCAGTGCCCGGGGGGGCGGCCGGGAGACCCAGTACTTC.

The V gene is TRBV28, the J gene TRBJ1-3; D gene unclear. This CDR3 comprises 15 residues. V was clipped by 2 bases and J by 0 bases, with 8 bases between them. Germline assignment: CDR1 MDHEN and CDR2 SYDVKM. The CDR3 spells CASSLEVRSGNTIYF. Written as DNA, the CDR3 is TGTGCCAGCAGTTTAGAGGTGCGCTCTGGAAACACCATATATTTT.

CDR3 region: CASSGYRASGIVDEQFF. The CDR3 region has the DNA TGTGCCAGCAGTGGATATAGGGCTAGCGGGATAGTCGATGAGCAGTTCTTC. V and J are TRBV6-2 or TRBV6-3 and TRBJ2-1; TRBD2 aligns across 9 bases. Trimming cost V 5 bases and J 8 bases; bases outside gene matches: 16. CDR3 size: 17 residues. CDR1 is MNHEY and CDR2 is SVGEGT in the germline V gene.

The chain uses TRBV7-7 and TRBJ2-2, with a weak D call TRBD1 (7 bases). Trimming cost V 5 bases and J 6 bases, with 19 bases left between them. This CDR3 is built from 16 residues. Germline V gives CDR1 SSHAT, CDR2 FNYEAQ (reference sequence). The CDR3 nucleotides are TGTGCCAGCAGCAATAACAGGGGAGGTGTGGCCGGGGAGCTGTTTTTT. Its protein is CASSNNRGGVAGELFF.

The chain joins TRBV18 to TRBJ2-7, with 8 positions matching TRBD1. Trimming cost V 6 bases and J 4 bases; bases outside gene matches: 11. This CDR3 comprises 15 residues. Germline-derived CDR1 and CDR2 are KGHSH and LQKENI. The CDR3 protein is CASSPNPGQAYEQYF. CDR3 bases: TGTGCCAGCTCTCCAAACCCGGGACAGGCATACGAGCAGTACTTC.

This chain connects TRBV2 to TRBJ1-5; D is possibly TRBD1 (6 bases). The CDR3 length is 15 residues. Trimming took off 4 bases at V and 0 bases at J, with 10 bases between the two ends. The V gene's germline CDR1 is SNHLY and CDR2 FYNNEI. CDR3 nucleotide sequence: TGTGCCAGCAGTGGGTACAGGGTTAGCAATCAGCCCCAGCATTTT. Protein: CASSGYRVSNQPQHF.

The gene calls are TRBV28 and TRBJ2-6; 8 bases map to TRBD1. The V gene end was trimmed by 7 bases and the J gene end by 0 bases; junction bases not matched to a gene: 14. The CDR3 consists of 19 residues. Germline CDR1 is MDHEN and CDR2 is SYDVKM. The CDR3 loop is CASTSGADRAYSGANVLTF. The CDR3 DNA is TGTGCCAGCACCTCAGGGGCGGACAGGGCCTACTCTGGGGCCAACGTCCTGACTTTC. Supplemented by reference TRBV28 and TRBJ2-6, the full variable domain reads DVKVTQSSRYLVKRTGEKVFLECVQDMDHENMFWYRQDPGLGLRLIYFSYDVKMKEKGDIPEGYSVSREKKERFSLILESASTNQTSMYLCASTSGADRAYSGANVLTFGAGSRLTVL.

V is TRBV15 and J is TRBJ2-3; unclear D gene. CDR1 and CDR2 from the germline V gene are LNHNV and YYDKDF (reference sequence). V was cut by 1 base and J by 2 bases, with 7 bases left in between. This CDR3 spans 14 amino acids. The CDR3 reads CATSRGQPTDTQYF. The CDR3 region has the DNA TGTGCCACCAGCAGAGGACAACCCACAGATACGCAGTATTTT. The full variable domain, with the rest looked up from reference TRBV15 and TRBJ2-3, is DAMVIQNPRYQVTQFGKPVTLSCSQTLNHNVMYWYQQKSSQAPKLLFHYYDKDFNNEADTPDNFQSRRPNTSFCFLDIRSPGLGDTAMYLCATSRGQPTDTQYFGPGTRLTVL.

This clone occurred once. V and J are TRBV6-4 and TRBJ2-1; weak D call: TRBD1 (5 bases). The CDR3 is 15 amino acids. Germline V gives CDR1 MRHNA, CDR2 SNTAGT. Trimming pared 4 bases from V and 4 bases from J, leaving 14 bases between. The CDR3 DNA reads TGTGCCAGCAGTGTTCAGGGCCTGAAATACAATGAGCAGTTCTTC. This codes for CASSVQGLKYNEQFF.

The chain carries TRBV24-1 and TRBJ2-7; TRBD1 agrees at 10 bases. Germline trimming cut 3 bases from V and 2 bases from J; bases unmatched to any gene: 3. The CDR3 contains 15 residues. Germline CDR1 reads KGHDR; CDR2 reads SFDVKD. This CDR3 reads CATSDDRGRPYEQYF. CDR3 DNA: TGTGCCACCAGTGATGACAGGGGGCGACCCTACGAGCAGTACTTC.

The chain uses TRBV2 and TRBJ2-5; 8 nucleotides align to TRBD2. The CDR3 contains 16 residues. From germline, CDR1 is SNHLY and CDR2 FYNNEI. V shed 2 bases and J 9 bases; nucleotides not matched to a gene: 14. The CDR3 coding sequence is TGTGCCAGCAGTGAATTGGGCGGGGGGCTCAATTTGGCCCAGTACTTC. Translated, it gives CASSELGGGLNLAQYF. Together with reference TRBV2 and TRBJ2-5, the CDR3 gives the full variable domain: EPEVTQTPSHQVTQMGQEVILRCVPISNHLYFYWYRQILGQKVEFLVSFYNNEISEKSEIFDDQFSVERPDGSNFTLKIRSTKLEDSAMYFCASSELGGGLNLAQYFGPGTRLLVL.

The chain carries TRBV7-2 and TRBJ2-1; 9 nucleotides match TRBD1. This CDR3 comprises 15 residues. The ends lost 5 bases at V and 12 bases at J; junction bases unmatched: 14. Germline V lookup: CDR1 SGHTA, CDR2 FQGNSA. The CDR3 DNA is TGTGCCAGCAGCCCCGGGACAGGGACCTTATATCGGCAGTTCTTC. Protein sequence: CASSPGTGTLYRQFF. The whole variable domain, remainder taken from reference TRBV7-2 and TRBJ2-1, is GAGVSQSPSNKVTEKGKDVELRCDPISGHTALYWYRQSLGQGLEFLIYFQGNSAPDKSGLPSDRFSAERTGGSVSTLTIQRTQQEDSAVYLCASSPGTGTLYRQFFGPGTRLTVL.